This T cell receptor beta chain stems from a study of identical twins. The CDR3 runs to 14 residues. Per the germline V gene, CDR1 is LGHDT and CDR2 is YNNKEL (reference sequence). V lost 7 bases, J lost 3 bases, and 12 bases lay in between. The study, taken as a whole, reports: Whereas memory repertoires showed no such difference, abundant cord blood beta clonotypes carried fewer insertions.

The sample holds many counts of this clonotype. Its antigen is still unknown. TCRdb recomputed calls from the 5' RACE reads with MiXCR, one row per CDR3 protein. The data contain roughly 250,000 distinct CDR3 sequences, approximately 7% of them seen just once; the ten biggest clones take up approximately 3.7%. In addition, the sample was reused for a study of yellow fever vaccine responses in identical twins.

The sequenced sample was memory (CD45RO+) T cells sorted from blood. This chain joins TRBV3-1 and TRBJ1-4; D ambiguous. This clonotype was sampled from a woman aged 18 to 35 in good health. CDR3 loop: CASTLSSANEKLFF. The CDR3 DNA follows: TGTGCCAGCACCCTAAGCAGCGCTAATGAAAAACTGTTTTTT.